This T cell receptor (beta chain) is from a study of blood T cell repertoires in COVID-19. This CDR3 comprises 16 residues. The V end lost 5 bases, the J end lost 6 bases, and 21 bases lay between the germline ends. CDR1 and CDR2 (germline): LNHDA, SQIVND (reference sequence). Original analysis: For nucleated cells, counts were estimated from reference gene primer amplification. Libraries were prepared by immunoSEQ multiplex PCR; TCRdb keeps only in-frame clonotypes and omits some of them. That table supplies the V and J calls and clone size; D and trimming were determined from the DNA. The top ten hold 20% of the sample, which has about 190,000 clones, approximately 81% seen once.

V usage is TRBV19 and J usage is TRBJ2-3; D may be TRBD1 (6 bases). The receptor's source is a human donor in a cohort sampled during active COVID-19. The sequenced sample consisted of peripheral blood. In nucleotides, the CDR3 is TGTGCCAGTAGTGCCCAGGGGCCCCCCGCGGAGGATACGCAGTATTTT. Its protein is CASSAQGPPAEDTQYF.